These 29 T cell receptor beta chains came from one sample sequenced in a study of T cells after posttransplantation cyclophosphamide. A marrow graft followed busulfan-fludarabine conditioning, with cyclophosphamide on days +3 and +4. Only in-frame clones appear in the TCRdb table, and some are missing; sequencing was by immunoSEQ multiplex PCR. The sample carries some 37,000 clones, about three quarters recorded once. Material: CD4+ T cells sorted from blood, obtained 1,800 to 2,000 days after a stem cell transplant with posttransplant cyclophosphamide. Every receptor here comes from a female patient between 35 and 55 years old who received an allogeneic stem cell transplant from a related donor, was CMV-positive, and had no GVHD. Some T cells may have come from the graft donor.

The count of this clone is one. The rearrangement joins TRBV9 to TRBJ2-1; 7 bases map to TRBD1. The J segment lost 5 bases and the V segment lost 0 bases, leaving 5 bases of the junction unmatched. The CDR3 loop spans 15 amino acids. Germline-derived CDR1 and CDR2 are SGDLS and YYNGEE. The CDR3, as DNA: TGTGCCAGCAGCGTAGGACAGGGTTGGGACAATGAGCAGTTCTTC. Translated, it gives CASSVGQGWDNEQFF. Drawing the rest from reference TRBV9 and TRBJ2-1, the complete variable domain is DSGVTQTPKHLITATGQRVTLRCSPRSGDLSVYWYQQSLDQGLQFLIQYYNGEERAKGNILERFSAQQFPDLHSELNLSSLELGDSALYFCASSVGQGWDNEQFFGPGTRLTVL.

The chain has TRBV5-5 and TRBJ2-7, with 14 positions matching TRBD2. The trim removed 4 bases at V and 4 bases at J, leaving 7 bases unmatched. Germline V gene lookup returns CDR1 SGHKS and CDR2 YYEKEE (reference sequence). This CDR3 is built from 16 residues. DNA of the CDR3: TGTGCCAGCAGCGGCGGACTAGCGGGGGGCGGTTACGAGCAGTACTTC. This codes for CASSGGLAGGGYEQYF.

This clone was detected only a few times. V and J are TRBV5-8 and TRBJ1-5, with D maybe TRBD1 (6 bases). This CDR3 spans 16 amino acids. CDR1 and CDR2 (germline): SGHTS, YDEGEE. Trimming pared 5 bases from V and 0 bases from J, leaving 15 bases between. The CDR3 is CASSPGTFNSNQPQHF. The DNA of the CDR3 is TGTGCCAGCAGTCCCGGGACATTCAATAGCAATCAGCCCCAGCATTTT.

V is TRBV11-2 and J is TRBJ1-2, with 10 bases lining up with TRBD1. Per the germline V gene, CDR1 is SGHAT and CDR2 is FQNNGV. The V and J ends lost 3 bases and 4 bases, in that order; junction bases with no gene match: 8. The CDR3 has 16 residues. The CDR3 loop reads CASSLDGGQGLYGYTF. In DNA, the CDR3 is TGTGCCAGCAGCTTGGACGGGGGACAGGGGCTCTATGGCTACACCTTC.

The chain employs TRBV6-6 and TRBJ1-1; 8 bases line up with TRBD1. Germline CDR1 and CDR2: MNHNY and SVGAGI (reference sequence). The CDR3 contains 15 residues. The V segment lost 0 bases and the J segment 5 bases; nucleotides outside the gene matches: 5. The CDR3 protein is CASSYSDRGWTEAFF. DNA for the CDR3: TGTGCCAGCAGTTACTCAGACAGGGGATGGACTGAAGCTTTCTTT.

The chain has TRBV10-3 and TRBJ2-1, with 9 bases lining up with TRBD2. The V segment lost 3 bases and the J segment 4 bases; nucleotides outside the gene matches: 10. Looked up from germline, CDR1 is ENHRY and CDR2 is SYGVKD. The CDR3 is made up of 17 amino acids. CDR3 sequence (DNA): TGTGCCATCAGTGATGTGGCTAGCGGGGCCATATACAATGAGCAGTTCTTC. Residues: CAISDVASGAIYNEQFF.

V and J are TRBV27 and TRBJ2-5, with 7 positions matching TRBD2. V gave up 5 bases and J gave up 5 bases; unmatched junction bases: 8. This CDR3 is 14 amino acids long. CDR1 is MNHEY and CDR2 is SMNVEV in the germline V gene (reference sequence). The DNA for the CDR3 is TGTGCCAGCAGTCCCTGGCGGGGAGGGGAGACCCAGTACTTC. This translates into CASSPWRGGETQYF.

The CDR3 sequence is CASSQDGTASNQPQHF. The CDR3 DNA follows: TGCGCCAGCAGCCAAGACGGGACAGCGAGCAATCAGCCCCAGCATTTT. The chain carries TRBV4-1 and TRBJ1-5; 7 nucleotides agree with TRBD1. The germline gives CDR1 MGHRA, CDR2 YSYEKL. The junction had 3 bases not matched to a gene; V was cut back by 0 bases and J by 1 base. The length of the CDR3 is 16 residues.

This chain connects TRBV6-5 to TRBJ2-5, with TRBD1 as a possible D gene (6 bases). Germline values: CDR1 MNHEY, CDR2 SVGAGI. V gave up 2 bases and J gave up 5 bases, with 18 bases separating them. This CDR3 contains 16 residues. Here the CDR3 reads CASSYGPGEIRETQYF. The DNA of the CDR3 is TGTGCCAGCAGTTACGGGCCAGGGGAGATTCGGGAGACCCAGTACTTC.

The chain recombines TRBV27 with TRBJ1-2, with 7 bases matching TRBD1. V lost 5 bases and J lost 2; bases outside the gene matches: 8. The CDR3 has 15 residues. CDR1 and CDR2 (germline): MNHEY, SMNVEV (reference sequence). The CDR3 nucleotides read TGTGCCAGCAGTGTTACCGGGACAGCCAACTATGGCTACACCTTC. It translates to CASSVTGTANYGYTF.

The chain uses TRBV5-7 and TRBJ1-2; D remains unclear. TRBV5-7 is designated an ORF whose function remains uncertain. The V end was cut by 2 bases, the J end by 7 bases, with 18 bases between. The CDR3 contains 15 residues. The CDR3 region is CASSFGSGRFRGYTF. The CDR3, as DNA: TGTGCCAGCAGCTTCGGATCAGGTCGTTTTCGTGGCTACACCTTC.

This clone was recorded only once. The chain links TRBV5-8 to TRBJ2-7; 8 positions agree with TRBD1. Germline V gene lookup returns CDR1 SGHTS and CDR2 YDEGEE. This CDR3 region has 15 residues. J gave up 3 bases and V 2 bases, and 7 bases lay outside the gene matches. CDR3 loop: CASSFTQGAFYEQYF. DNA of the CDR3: TGTGCCAGCAGCTTTACTCAGGGGGCCTTCTACGAGCAGTACTTC.

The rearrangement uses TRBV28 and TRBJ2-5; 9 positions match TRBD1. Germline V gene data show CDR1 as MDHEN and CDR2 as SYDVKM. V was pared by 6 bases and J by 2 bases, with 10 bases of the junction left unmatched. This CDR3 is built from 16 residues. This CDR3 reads CASSASGTGLQETQYF. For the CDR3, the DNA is TGTGCCAGCAGCGCCTCCGGGACAGGGTTGCAAGAGACCCAGTACTTC.

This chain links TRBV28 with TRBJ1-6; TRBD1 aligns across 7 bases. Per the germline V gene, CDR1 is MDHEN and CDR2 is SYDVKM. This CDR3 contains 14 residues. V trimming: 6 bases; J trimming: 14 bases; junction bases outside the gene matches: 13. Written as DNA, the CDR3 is TGTGCCAGCAGGGGGCAGGGGGACCCTCGAACCCTCCACTTT. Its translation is CASRGQGDPRTLHF.

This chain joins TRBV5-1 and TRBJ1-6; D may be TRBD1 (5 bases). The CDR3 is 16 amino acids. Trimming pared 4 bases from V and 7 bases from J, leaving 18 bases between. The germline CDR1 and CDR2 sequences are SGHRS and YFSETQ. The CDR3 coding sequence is TGCGCCAGCAGCAGAAAAAACCCTGCAGGGAATTCACCCCTCCACTTT. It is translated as CASSRKNPAGNSPLHF.

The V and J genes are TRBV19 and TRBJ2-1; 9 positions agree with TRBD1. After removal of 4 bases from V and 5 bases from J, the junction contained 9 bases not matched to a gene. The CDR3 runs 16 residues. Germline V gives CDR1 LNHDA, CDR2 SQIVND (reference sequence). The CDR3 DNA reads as TGTGCCAGTAGTACGACGACAGGGGGGCTACACAATGAGCAGTTCTTC. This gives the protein CASSTTTGGLHNEQFF. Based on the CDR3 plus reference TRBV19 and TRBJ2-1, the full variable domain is DGGITQSPKYLFRKEGQNVTLSCEQNLNHDAMYWYRQDPGQGLRLIYYSQIVNDFQKGDIAEGYSVSREKKESFPLTVTSAQKNPTAFYLCASSTTTGGLHNEQFFGPGTRLTVL.

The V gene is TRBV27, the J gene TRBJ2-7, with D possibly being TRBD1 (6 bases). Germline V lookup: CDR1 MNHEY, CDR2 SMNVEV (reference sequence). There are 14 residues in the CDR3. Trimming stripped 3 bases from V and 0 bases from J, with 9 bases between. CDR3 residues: CASSFDRRSYEQYF. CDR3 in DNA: TGTGCCAGCAGTTTTGACAGGCGCTCCTACGAGCAGTACTTC.

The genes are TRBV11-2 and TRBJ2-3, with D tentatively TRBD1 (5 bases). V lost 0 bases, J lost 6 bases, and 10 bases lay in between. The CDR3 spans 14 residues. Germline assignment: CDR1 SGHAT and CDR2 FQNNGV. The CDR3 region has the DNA TGTGCCAGCAGCTTAGAGGTGGGGCTGGATACGCAGTATTTT. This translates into CASSLEVGLDTQYF.

The CDR3 is CASRGGQGKQYF. The DNA for the CDR3 is TGTGCCAGCAGGGGGGGACAGGGGAAGCAGTACTTC. The chain has TRBV6-1 and TRBJ2-7, with TRBD1 matching 10 bases. Germline V gives CDR1 MNHNS, CDR2 SASEGT. This CDR3 is built from 12 residues. Germline trimming cut 6 bases from V and 8 bases from J; bases unmatched to any gene: 4.

CDR3 nucleotide sequence: TGTGCCAGCAGCTCGGGACAGACTTATAATTCACCCCTCCACTTT. Its protein is CASSSGQTYNSPLHF. V is TRBV11-2 and J is TRBJ1-6; 7 bases match TRBD1. Germline CDR1 SGHAT, CDR2 FQNNGV. Losses at the gene ends were 4 bases for V and 4 bases for J; bases not matched to a gene: 4. This CDR3 contains 15 residues.

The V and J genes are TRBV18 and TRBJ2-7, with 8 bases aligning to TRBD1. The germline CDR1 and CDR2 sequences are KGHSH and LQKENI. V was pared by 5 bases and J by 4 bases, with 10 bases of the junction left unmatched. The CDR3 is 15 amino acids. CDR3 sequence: CASSSGQGHGYEQYF. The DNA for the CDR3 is TGTGCCAGCTCATCTGGACAGGGACACGGGTACGAGCAGTACTTC.

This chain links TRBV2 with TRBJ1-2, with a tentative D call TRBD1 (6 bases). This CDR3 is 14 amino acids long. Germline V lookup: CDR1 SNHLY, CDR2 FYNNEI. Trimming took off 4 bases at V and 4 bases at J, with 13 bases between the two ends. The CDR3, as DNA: TGTGCCAGCAGTGTAGGCCAGGGGAGCTATGGCTACACCTTC. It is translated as CASSVGQGSYGYTF.

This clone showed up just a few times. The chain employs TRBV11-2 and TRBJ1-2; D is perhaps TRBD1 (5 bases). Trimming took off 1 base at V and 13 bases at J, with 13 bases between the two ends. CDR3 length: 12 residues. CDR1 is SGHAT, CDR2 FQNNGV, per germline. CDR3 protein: CASSLARAGCTF. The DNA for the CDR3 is TGTGCCAGCAGCTTAGCCAGGGCAGGTTGCACCTTC.

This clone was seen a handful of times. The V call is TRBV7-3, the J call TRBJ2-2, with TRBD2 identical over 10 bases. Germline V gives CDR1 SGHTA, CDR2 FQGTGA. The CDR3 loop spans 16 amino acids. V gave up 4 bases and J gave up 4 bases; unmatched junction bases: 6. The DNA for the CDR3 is TGTGCCAGCAGCTCTGGACTAGCGGCGAGCACCGGGGAGCTGTTTTTT. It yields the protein CASSSGLAASTGELFF. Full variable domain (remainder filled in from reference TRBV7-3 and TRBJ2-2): GAGVSQTPSNKVTEKGKYVELRCDPISGHTALYWYRQSLGQGPEFLIYFQGTGAADDSGLPNDRFFAVRPEGSVSTLKIQRTERGDSAVYLCASSSGLAASTGELFFGEGSRLTVL.

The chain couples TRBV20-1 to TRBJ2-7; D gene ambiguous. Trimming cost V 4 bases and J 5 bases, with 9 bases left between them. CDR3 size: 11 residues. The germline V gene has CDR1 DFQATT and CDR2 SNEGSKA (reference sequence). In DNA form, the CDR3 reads TGCAGTGCTAAGAAACAGCACGAGCAGTACTTC. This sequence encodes CSAKKQHEQYF.

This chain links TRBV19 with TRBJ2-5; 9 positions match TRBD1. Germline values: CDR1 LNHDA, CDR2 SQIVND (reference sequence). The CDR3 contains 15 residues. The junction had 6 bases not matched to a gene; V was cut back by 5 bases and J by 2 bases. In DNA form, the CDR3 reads TGTGCCAGTAGTTTGCCGGGACAGGGTCAAGAGACCCAGTACTTC. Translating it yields CASSLPGQGQETQYF.

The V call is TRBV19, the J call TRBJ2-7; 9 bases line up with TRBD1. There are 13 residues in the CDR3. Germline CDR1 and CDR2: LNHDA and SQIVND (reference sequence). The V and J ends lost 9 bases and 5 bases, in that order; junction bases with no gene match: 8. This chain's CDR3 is CASRDRAGNEQYF. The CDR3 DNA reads TGTGCCAGCCGGGACAGGGCCGGGAACGAGCAGTACTTC.

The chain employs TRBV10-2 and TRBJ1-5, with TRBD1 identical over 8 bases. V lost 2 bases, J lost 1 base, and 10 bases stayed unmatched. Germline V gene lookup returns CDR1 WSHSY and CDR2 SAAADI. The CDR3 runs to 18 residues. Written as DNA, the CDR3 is TGCGCCAGCAGTGAGACCCGACAGGGGAGTCGGAGCAATCAGCCCCAGCATTTT. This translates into CASSETRQGSRSNQPQHF.

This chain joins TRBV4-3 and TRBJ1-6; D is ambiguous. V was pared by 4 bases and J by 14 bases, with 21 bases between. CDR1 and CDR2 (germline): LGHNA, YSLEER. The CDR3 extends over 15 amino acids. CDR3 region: CASSLDRGGFATLHF. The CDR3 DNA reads TGCGCCAGCAGCCTAGATCGGGGAGGGTTTGCGACCCTCCACTTT.